The source of this T cell receptor beta chain is a study of OX40 agonist ivuxolimab in advanced cancers. Turning to the study itself: Patients received ivuxolimab, an intravenous treatment, every 2 weeks at 0.01 to 10 mg/kg. Whole-study results and caveats: Partial responders at 0.1-3.0 mg/kg had among the lowest clonal expansion. On average, CD8+ T cells had more expanded clones than CD4+.

The data were produced by immunoSEQ multiplex PCR, yet TCRdb's version contains in-frame clones alone and is incomplete. There are tens of thousands of clones in the sample; more than 75% occur only once, and approximately 2% lies in the top ten. This CDR3 has 17 amino acids. V trimming: 6 bases; J trimming: 5 bases; junction bases outside the gene matches: 14. The germline gives CDR1 LNHNV, CDR2 YYDKDF (reference sequence). Notes on this clone: Its antigen is not known.

The chain combines TRBV15 with TRBJ2-3, with TRBD2 matching 10 bases. The sample consisted of CD4+ or CD8+ T cells sorted from blood, taken in a trial of the OX40 agonist ivuxolimab. The sequence was obtained from an adult with an advanced solid tumor such as melanoma, head and neck, liver or kidney cancer. CDR3 DNA: TGTGCCACCAGGGTGCTAGCGGGAGTCCCATCTAGAGATACGCAGTATTTT. This codes for CATRVLAGVPSRDTQYF.